The 4 T cell receptor beta chains listed next were all sequenced from one sample in a study of T cells after yellow fever vaccination. TCRdb passed the 5' RACE reads through MiXCR, listing each CDR3 protein once. The top ten hold roughly 3.2% of the sample, which has 200,000 to 250,000 distinct CDR3 sequences, approximately 3.3% seen once. Sequenced material: CD4+ T cells sorted from PBMCs, taken 10 days after the yellow fever booster vaccination. The receptors were sampled from a man in his late teens or twenties who received the YFV17D yellow fever vaccine.

This sequence joins TRBV5-8 and TRBJ1-1, with D possibly TRBD1 on 5 matching bases. The germline gives CDR1 SGHTS, CDR2 YDEGEE. Trimming took 1 base from V and 1 from J, leaving 11 bases between them. The CDR3 extends over 15 amino acids. CDR3 sequence reads: CASSLMGHGNTEAFF. CDR3 coding DNA: TGTGCCAGCAGCTTGATGGGGCACGGGAACACTGAAGCTTTCTTT.

This clonotype was observed at least ten times. The chain employs TRBV7-2 and TRBJ2-1, with 13 positions matching TRBD2. Germline CDR1 is SGHTA and CDR2 is FQGNSA. V was clipped by 5 bases and J by 9 bases; unmatched bases: 10. This CDR3 contains 16 residues. The CDR3 spells CASSSGTSGALGEQFF. The CDR3 nucleotides are TGTGCCAGCAGCAGCGGGACTAGCGGGGCTTTAGGTGAGCAGTTCTTC.

This clonotype showed up just a few times. The CDR3 nucleotides read TGTGCCAGCAGCTTTGGGACAGGGCCTGAAAAACTGTTTTTT. This codes for CASSFGTGPEKLFF. The V gene is TRBV5-4, the J gene TRBJ1-4, with 9 bases that match TRBD1. V dropped 2 bases and J dropped 7; count of bases not matched to a gene: 3. The CDR3 length is 14 residues. Germline-derived CDR1 and CDR2 are SGHNT and YYREEE (reference sequence). The variable domain in full, with the rest retrieved from reference TRBV5-4 and TRBJ1-4, is ETGVTQSPTHLIKTRGQQVTLRCSSQSGHNTVSWYQQALGQGPQFIFQYYREEENGRGNFPPRFSGLQFPNYSSELNVNALELDDSALYLCASSFGTGPEKLFFGSGTQLSVL.

This clonotype came up a few times. The chain employs TRBV5-1 and TRBJ1-4; possible D gene TRBD1, 5 bases. The V end lost 5 bases, the J end lost 6 bases, and 11 bases lay between the germline ends. Germline lookup yields CDR1 SGHRS and CDR2 YFSETQ. This CDR3 is built from 13 residues. This chain's CDR3 is CASRGLPHEKLFF. CDR3 nucleotides: TGCGCCAGCAGGGGACTACCTCATGAAAAACTGTTTTTT.